These T cell receptor beta chains were read from a single sample in a study of blood T cell repertoires in COVID-19. The data were produced by immunoSEQ multiplex PCR, yet TCRdb's version contains in-frame clones alone and is incomplete. The table includes some 190,000 clones, 60% to 80% detected once. What was sequenced was PBMCs or T cells enriched from blood (not recorded which). These receptors all stem from a man aged 55 to 70 who had been exposed to COVID-19. Both conserved end residues are part of each CDR3. D genes are given only for firm matches. Some rows have no size entry. The others give once, few or many, or a class for an expanded clone.

abundance	j_gene	d_gene	v_gene	CDR3aa	CDR3nt
once	TRBJ1-3	NA	TRBV2	CASREQGYSGNTIYF	TGTGCCAGCAGAGAACAGGGATACTCTGGAAACACCATATATTTT
NA	TRBJ2-5	TRBD1	TRBV4-1	CASSQGDRAWTQYF	TGCGCCAGCAGCCAAGGGGACAGGGCATGGACCCAGTACTTC
NA	TRBJ1-2	NA	TRBV19	CATLAETGINYGYTF	TGTGCCACCTTAGCGGAGACGGGGATTAACTATGGCTACACCTTC
NA	TRBJ1-2	NA	TRBV24-1	CATSDHTGKRGYTF	TGTGCCACCAGTGATCATACCGGGAAGCGAGGCTACACCTTC
NA	TRBJ2-2	NA	TRBV5-8	CASSLAVGQGQAGELFF	TGTGCCAGCAGCTTGGCCGTAGGGCAGGGCCAGGCCGGGGAGCTGTTTTTT
NA	TRBJ2-7	NA	TRBV21-1	CASSKKRLAGDRPPYEQYF	TGTGCCAGCAGCAAAAAAAGGCTAGCGGGAGATCGTCCGCCCTACGAGCAGTACTTC
NA	TRBJ2-1	TRBD2	TRBV25-1	CASSPRLAAYNEQFF	TGTGCCAGCAGTCCCCGTCTAGCGGCCTACAATGAGCAGTTCTTC
NA	TRBJ2-2	TRBD2	TRBV5-1	CASSLDGREGYTGELFF	TGCGCCAGCAGCTTGGATGGCAGGGAGGGTTACACCGGGGAGCTGTTTTTT
few	TRBJ2-1	TRBD2	TRBV7-2	CASSSGTSNEQFF	TGTGCCAGCAGCTCCGGGACTAGTAATGAGCAGTTCTTC
NA	TRBJ2-2	TRBD1	TRBV28	CASRTGDDTGELFF	TGTGCCAGTAGGACAGGGGACGACACCGGGGAGCTGTTTTTT
NA	TRBJ1-1	TRBD1	TRBV7-9	CASSLRQGGMNTEAFF	TGTGCCAGCAGCCTCCGACAGGGGGGTATGAACACTGAAGCTTTCTTT
NA	TRBJ2-1	TRBD1	TRBV28	CASSGQGSRSGEQFF	TGTGCCAGCAGCGGACAGGGAAGCAGGAGCGGTGAGCAGTTCTTC
NA	TRBJ1-5	TRBD1	TRBV28	CASSLYGQGPSNQPQHF	TGTGCCAGCAGTTTATACGGACAGGGCCCTAGCAATCAGCCCCAGCATTTT
NA	TRBJ2-1	TRBD2	TRBV10-3	CAISDLAGNNEQFF	TGTGCCATCAGTGATCTAGCGGGGAACAATGAGCAGTTCTTC
few	TRBJ2-7	TRBD2	TRBV5-6	CASSPIGTSGNEQYF	TGTGCCAGCAGCCCTATTGGGACTAGCGGGAACGAGCAGTACTTC
once	TRBJ1-1	NA	TRBV27	CASSFGGYTEAFF	TGTGCCAGCAGTTTCGGCGGGTACACTGAAGCTTTCTTT
NA	TRBJ2-7	TRBD1	TRBV7-2	CASSARQGPEEQYF	TGTGCCAGCAGCGCGCGACAGGGTCCGGAAGAGCAGTACTTC
NA	TRBJ2-7	NA	TRBV7-2	CASSFEELSYEQYF	TGTGCCAGCAGCTTTGAAGAACTGTCCTACGAGCAGTACTTC
NA	TRBJ2-1	TRBD2	TRBV28	CASSYLSGSVYNEQFF	TGTGCCAGCAGTTACCTAAGCGGGAGCGTCTACAATGAGCAGTTCTTC
NA	TRBJ1-2	TRBD1	TRBV7-2	CASSLVALRPGGVDGYTF	TGTGCCAGCAGCTTAGTCGCCCTTCGGCCAGGGGGTGTAGATGGCTACACCTTC
NA	TRBJ1-4	TRBD1	TRBV19	CASSIRTGGYEKLFF	TGTGCCAGTAGTATCCGGACAGGGGGCTATGAAAAACTGTTTTTT
many	TRBJ2-7	NA	TRBV7-8	CASSLVIVGTSNYEQYF	TGTGCCAGCAGCTTAGTAATCGTCGGGACATCTAATTACGAGCAGTACTTC
NA	TRBJ2-4	TRBD2	TRBV3-1/TRBV3-2	CASSSSIAGGPSKNIQYF	TGTGCCAGCAGTTCTTCCATAGCGGGAGGGCCTAGCAAAAACATTCAGTACTTC
NA	TRBJ1-3	NA	TRBV4-2	CASSTIHSGNTIYF	TGTGCCAGCAGTACAATCCACTCTGGAAACACCATATATTTT
NA	TRBJ2-7	TRBD2	TRBV19	CASSISGSHYEQYF	TGTGCCAGTAGTATCAGCGGGAGTCACTACGAGCAGTACTTC